This T cell receptor beta chain was identified in a study of cytomegalovirus exposure and HLA in healthy donors. Study as a whole: The 100 to 150 validation repertoires and the roughly 690 first-cohort repertoires shared a platform, a later analysis reported. Study-level results: Subsequent analysis of the 120 or so validation repertoires found a tendency for first-cohort TCR clusters to co-occur. Rarity characterized most TCR sequences, yet some public TCRs appeared in many donors.

The table came from immunoSEQ multiplex PCR; TCRdb's copy has only in-frame clones and leaves some out. The sample carries 180,000 or so clones, about 89% recorded once. In the case of this clone: Its antigen is still unknown.

This receptor was obtained from a man younger than 35 in good health and CMV-seropositive. The sample comprised PBMCs.

DNA of the CDR3: TGTGCCAGCAGCCCTAGCGGGAGGGTTGCGAATGAGCAGTTCTTC. Its translation is CASSPSGRVANEQFF. The chain joins TRBV13 to TRBJ2-1, with 12 nucleotides matching TRBD2. V lost 5 bases and J lost 7; bases outside the gene matches: 6. Germline CDR1 PRHDT, CDR2 FYEKMQ (reference sequence). The CDR3 spans 15 residues.